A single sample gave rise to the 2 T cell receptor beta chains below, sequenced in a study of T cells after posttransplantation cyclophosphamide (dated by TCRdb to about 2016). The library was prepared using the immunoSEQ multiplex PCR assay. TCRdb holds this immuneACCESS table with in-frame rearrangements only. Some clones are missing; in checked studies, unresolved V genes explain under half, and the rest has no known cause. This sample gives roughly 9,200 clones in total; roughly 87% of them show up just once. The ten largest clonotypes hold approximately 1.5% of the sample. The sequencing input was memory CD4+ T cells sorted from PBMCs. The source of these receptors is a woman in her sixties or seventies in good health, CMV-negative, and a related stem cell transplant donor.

CDR3 amino acids: CASSKGGLAGGSSYNEQFF. The DNA of the CDR3 is TGTGCCAGCAGCAAAGGCGGACTAGCGGGGGGGAGCTCCTACAATGAGCAGTTCTTC. The chain couples TRBV21-1 to TRBJ2-1; no DNA check was done on the table's D call, TRBD2. TRBV21-1 is a listed pseudogene. The CDR3 has 19 amino acids.

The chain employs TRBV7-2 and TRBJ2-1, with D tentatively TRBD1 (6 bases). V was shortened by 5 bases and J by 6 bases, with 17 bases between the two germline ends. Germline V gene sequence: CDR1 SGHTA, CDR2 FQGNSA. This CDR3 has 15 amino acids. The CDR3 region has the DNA TGTGCCAGCAGCCTCGTTTCAACAGGGTCCAATGAGCAGTTCTTC. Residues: CASSLVSTGSNEQFF.